The 12 T cell receptor beta chains in this list originate from one sample, sequenced in a study of glioma-infiltrating T cells after dendritic cell vaccination. The time point: after dendritic cell vaccination, including at tumor progression/relapse. The data were produced by immunoSEQ multiplex PCR, yet TCRdb's version contains in-frame clones alone and is incomplete. The sample has tens of thousands of clones, 85% seen once. Sequencing was performed on blood, taken after dendritic cell vaccination. The source of these receptors is a human donor with glioblastoma.

The chain combines TRBV11-3 with TRBJ2-2, with 9 bases identical to TRBD1. In germline, CDR1 is SGHNT, CDR2 YENEEA. With V trimmed by 5 bases and J by 5 bases, 15 bases remained unmatched. The CDR3 totals 18 residues. Written as DNA, the CDR3 is TGTGCCAGCAGCCCCCGTCCCGGGACAGGGAATGGTACCGGGGAGCTGTTTTTT. The encoded protein is CASSPRPGTGNGTGELFF.

The chain uses TRBV9 and TRBJ2-1; 10 positions match TRBD1. CDR1 is SGDLS and CDR2 is YYNGEE in the germline V gene. Trimming at V came to 3 bases and at J to 13 bases, leaving 10 bases not matched to a gene. The CDR3 loop spans 14 amino acids. CDR3 in amino acids: CASSAEARDRGQFF. Here the CDR3 DNA reads TGTGCCAGCAGCGCCGAAGCCCGGGACAGGGGCCAGTTCTTC.

The rearrangement joins TRBV12-5 to TRBJ1-2, with a weak D call TRBD1 (5 bases). The CDR3 runs 16 residues. V was shortened by 0 bases and J by 2 bases, with 13 bases between the two germline ends. The germline CDR1 and CDR2 sequences are LGHNT and FRNRAP. The CDR3 sequence: CASGLVAGGGNYGYTF. In DNA form, the CDR3 reads TGTGCTAGTGGTTTGGTCGCCGGGGGGGGGAACTATGGCTACACCTTC.

This clone has only a few counts. The V and J genes are TRBV7-2 and TRBJ1-2, with D unclear. Looked up from germline, CDR1 is SGHTA and CDR2 is FQGNSA. This CDR3 contains 13 residues. Trimming cost V 2 bases and J 10 bases, with 14 bases left between them. CDR3 sequence: CASSLLIEVAYTF. The CDR3 nucleotides read TGTGCCAGCAGCTTATTGATAGAGGTTGCCTACACCTTC.

The chain is built from TRBV11-2 and TRBJ2-7; D is unclear. Looked up from germline, CDR1 is SGHAT and CDR2 is FQNNGV. V was clipped by 0 bases and J by 0 bases, with 9 bases between them. The CDR3 length is 15 residues. CDR3: CASSLDPRSSYEQYF. The CDR3 DNA reads as TGTGCCAGCAGCTTAGATCCCCGTAGCTCCTACGAGCAGTACTTC.

The V and J genes are TRBV28 and TRBJ1-2; D ambiguous. V gave up 3 bases and J gave up 4 bases, with 12 bases separating them. The CDR3 is 14 residues long. CDR1 and CDR2 from the germline V gene are MDHEN and SYDVKM. CDR3 bases: TGTGCCAGCAGTTTTGAGGGTTGGAGCTATGGCTACACCTTC. It is translated as CASSFEGWSYGYTF.

In DNA form, the CDR3 reads TGTGCCAGCAGCCGACAGGACAGGGTAGGTGAGCAGTTCTTC. This encodes CASSRQDRVGEQFF. This chain uses TRBV7-9 with TRBJ2-1, with TRBD1 matching 8 bases. Germline V lookup: CDR1 SEHNR, CDR2 FQNEAQ (reference sequence). The ends lost 5 bases at V and 9 bases at J; junction bases unmatched: 9. The CDR3 is 14 residues long.

J is TRBJ2-7 and V is TRBV19; TRBD2 aligns across 7 bases. Losses at the gene ends were 1 base for V and 4 bases for J; bases not matched to a gene: 13. Germline V gives CDR1 LNHDA, CDR2 SQIVND (reference sequence). The CDR3 consists of 17 residues. The CDR3 nucleotides are TGTGCCAGTAGTATAGCACACGGACTAGGGCCTCCTTACGAGCAGTACTTC. Its protein product is CASSIAHGLGPPYEQYF.

The chain recombines TRBV7-3 with TRBJ2-7; possibly TRBD1 for D (6 bases). The CDR3 is 14 residues long. The germline V gene encodes CDR1 SGHTA and CDR2 FQGTGA. Trimming pared 4 bases from V and 3 bases from J, leaving 13 bases between. CDR3 DNA sequence: TGTGCCAGCAGCTCTCAGACAGGTGGCTACGAGCAGTACTTC. Translation gives CASSSQTGGYEQYF.

The rearrangement links TRBV5-4 to TRBJ2-5; 9 bases fit TRBD1. V lost 4 bases to trimming and J lost 5 bases; unmatched junction nucleotides: 12. Per the germline V gene, CDR1 is SGHNT and CDR2 is YYREEE (reference sequence). The CDR3 contains 16 residues. The CDR3 region has the DNA TGTGCCAGCAGCCCAATAGGAGGGACAGGGTACGAGACCCAGTACTTC. Translation: CASSPIGGTGYETQYF.

The rearrangement links TRBV2 to TRBJ2-5; D unresolved. CDR3 length: 10 amino acids. The germline V and J ends were trimmed by 5 bases and 5 bases, with 3 bases remaining between them. Germline-derived CDR1 and CDR2 are SNHLY and FYNNEI. CDR3 nucleotide sequence: TGTGCCAGCAGTCGTGAGACCCAGTACTTC. The encoded protein is CASSRETQYF.

The chain couples TRBV9 to TRBJ2-5, with 9 nucleotides matching TRBD1. This CDR3 contains 18 residues. In germline, CDR1 is SGDLS, CDR2 YYNGEE. The junction had 11 bases not matched to a gene; V was cut back by 0 bases and J by 2 bases. In DNA form, the CDR3 reads TGTGCCAGCAGCGTAGCTGGAGGACAGGGGACATCTCAAGAGACCCAGTACTTC. Translating it yields CASSVAGGQGTSQETQYF. Combining the CDR3 with reference TRBV9 and TRBJ2-5 gives the whole variable domain DSGVTQTPKHLITATGQRVTLRCSPRSGDLSVYWYQQSLDQGLQFLIQYYNGEERAKGNILERFSAQQFPDLHSELNLSSLELGDSALYFCASSVAGGQGTSQETQYFGPGTRLLVL.